This TCR beta chain appears in the sequencing data of a study of cytomegalovirus exposure and HLA in healthy donors. The study, taken as a whole, reports: It was reported that the classifier diagnosed cytomegalovirus status with high specificity and sensitivity in both the original and validation cohorts. Specificity of a few CMV-associated chains for CMV antigens was verified in vitro. TCR beta sequences reportedly predicted most subjects' HLA-A and HLA-B alleles accurately.

This clone was observed a few times. The target antigen is unknown. PCR was performed using 60 Vbeta and 13 Jbeta primers. Some clones are missing from TCRdb's copy, which holds only in-frame ones; the method was immunoSEQ multiplex PCR. The data contain 98,000 or so clones, 60% to 85% of them seen just once; the ten biggest clones take up roughly 17%. Specimen: PBMCs. The TCR was taken from a man aged 60 to 69 in good health and CMV-seropositive.

The CDR3 region has the DNA TGTGCCAGCAGCTTAGCGCAAGGAGCGAAGGCCTACGAGCAGTACTTC. Amino acids: CASSLAQGAKAYEQYF. The J gene is TRBJ2-5, the V gene TRBV7-9; D not resolved. The J call may be incorrect, as the DNA end agrees better with TRBJ2-7. The CDR3 length is 16 residues. Per the germline V gene, CDR1 is SEHNR and CDR2 is FQNEAQ (reference sequence).